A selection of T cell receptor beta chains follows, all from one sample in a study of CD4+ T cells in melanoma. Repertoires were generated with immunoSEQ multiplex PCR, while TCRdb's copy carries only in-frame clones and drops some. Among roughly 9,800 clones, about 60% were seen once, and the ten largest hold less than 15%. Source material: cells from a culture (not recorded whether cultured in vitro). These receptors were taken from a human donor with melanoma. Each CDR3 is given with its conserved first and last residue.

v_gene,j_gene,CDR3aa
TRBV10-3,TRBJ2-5,CAISEYGGDETQYF
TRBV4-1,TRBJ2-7,CASSQDPNRGSYEQYF
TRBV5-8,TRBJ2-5,CASSTGTGSGRRETQYF
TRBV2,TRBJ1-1,CASSVGTGTEAFF
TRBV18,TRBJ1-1,CASSPLTRNTEAFF
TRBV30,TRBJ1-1,CAWSVGVGMMNTEAFF
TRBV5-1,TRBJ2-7,CASSLADVGLAYEQYF
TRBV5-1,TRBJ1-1,CASSTTGASEAFF
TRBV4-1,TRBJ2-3,CASSRIAETQYF
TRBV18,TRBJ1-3,CASSPIGTGKGGNTIYF
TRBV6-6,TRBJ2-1,CASSYSGGQQFF
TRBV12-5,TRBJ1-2,CASGLSVWQGSYGYTF
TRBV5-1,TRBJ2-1,CASSYLGAGVYNEQFF
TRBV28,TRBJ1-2,CASSYRLGHTF
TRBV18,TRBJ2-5,CASSPGTGFTQYF
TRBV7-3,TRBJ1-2,CASSPGQGIYGYTF
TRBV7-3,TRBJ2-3,CASSLARTDTQYF
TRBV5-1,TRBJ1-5,CASSLGDRGGNQPQHF
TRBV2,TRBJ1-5,CASTALPNQPQHF
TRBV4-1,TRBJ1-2,CASSQLGGRDTGGYTF
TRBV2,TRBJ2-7,CASSGLRTGGFHYEQYF
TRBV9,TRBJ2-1,CASSVVPSGGADEQFF
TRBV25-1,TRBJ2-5,CASQPPWQQETQYF
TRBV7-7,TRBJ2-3,CASSVGTVSTDTQYF
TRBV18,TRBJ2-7,CASSPGQGSYEQYF
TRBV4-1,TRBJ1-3,CASSHGRAGGNTIYF
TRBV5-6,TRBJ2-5,CASSLVSARETQYF
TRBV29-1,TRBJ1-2,CSVDPRQGNYGYTF
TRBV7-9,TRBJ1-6,CASSTGSGFYNSPLHF
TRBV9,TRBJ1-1,CASSPHAQGAGGTEAFF
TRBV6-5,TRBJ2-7,CASSSSADARLEQYF
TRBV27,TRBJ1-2,CASSSSNRNYGYTF
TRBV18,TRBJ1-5,CASSPTGPDYSNQPQHF
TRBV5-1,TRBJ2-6,CASSVGLISGANVLTF
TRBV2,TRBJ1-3,CASSEASPGAAGNTIYF
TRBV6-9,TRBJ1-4,CARSKPETEKLFF
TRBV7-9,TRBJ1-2,CASSTGQGSYGYTF
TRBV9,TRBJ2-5,CASSVTGFQETQYF
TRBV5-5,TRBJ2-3,CASSQGPTDTQYF
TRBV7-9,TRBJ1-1,CASSPQGNTEAFF
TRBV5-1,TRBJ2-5,CASSLVTAGVEKTQYF
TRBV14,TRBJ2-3,CASSQGVLAVDTQYF
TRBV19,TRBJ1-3,CASTSLTGGRSGNTIYF
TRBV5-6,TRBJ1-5,CASSLQGVQPQHF
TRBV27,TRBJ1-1,CASSSGFTGTGIGAFF
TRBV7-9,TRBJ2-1,CASSPLSGATYNEQFF
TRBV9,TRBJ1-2,CASSVDIGGYGYTF
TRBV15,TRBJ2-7,CATSRYRANEQYF
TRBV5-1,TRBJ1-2,CASSPDLSPGYGYTF
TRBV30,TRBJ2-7,CAWRPPFRGVKYEQYF
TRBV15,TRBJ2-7,CATSSKSGLTGEQYF